This TCR beta chain was sequenced for a study of Tregs in tolerant kidney transplant recipients. Whole-study context: Sorting used antibodies to exclude donor cells.

Germline V CDR1 and CDR2: SGHDT, YYEEEE. V lost 2 bases and J lost 1, with 12 bases in between. This CDR3 contains 16 residues. A word on this clone: The antigen is unknown.

Method: immunoSEQ multiplex PCR; TCRdb's copy keeps in-frame clones and lacks some. The sample shows approximately 41,000 clones, about 95% of them seen only once. The sequencing input was Tregs from blood cultured with allogeneic cells. The chain carries TRBV5-6 and TRBJ2-2, with D uncertain. The receptor's source is a human donor in good health. This CDR3 is CASSFSPTVNTGELFF. The CDR3 bases are TGTGCCAGCAGCTTCTCTCCCACAGTGAACACCGGGGAGCTGTTTTTT.